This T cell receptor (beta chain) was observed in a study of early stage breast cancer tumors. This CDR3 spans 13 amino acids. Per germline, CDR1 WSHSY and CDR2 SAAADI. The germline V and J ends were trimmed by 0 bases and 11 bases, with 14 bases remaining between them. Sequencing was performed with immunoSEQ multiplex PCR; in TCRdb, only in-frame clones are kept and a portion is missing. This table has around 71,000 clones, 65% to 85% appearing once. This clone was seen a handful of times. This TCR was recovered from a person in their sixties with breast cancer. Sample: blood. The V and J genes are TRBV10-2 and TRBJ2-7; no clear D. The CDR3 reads CASSESGRRLEYF. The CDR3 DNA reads TGCGCCAGCAGTGAGTCGGGCCGAAGGTTGGAGTACTTC.